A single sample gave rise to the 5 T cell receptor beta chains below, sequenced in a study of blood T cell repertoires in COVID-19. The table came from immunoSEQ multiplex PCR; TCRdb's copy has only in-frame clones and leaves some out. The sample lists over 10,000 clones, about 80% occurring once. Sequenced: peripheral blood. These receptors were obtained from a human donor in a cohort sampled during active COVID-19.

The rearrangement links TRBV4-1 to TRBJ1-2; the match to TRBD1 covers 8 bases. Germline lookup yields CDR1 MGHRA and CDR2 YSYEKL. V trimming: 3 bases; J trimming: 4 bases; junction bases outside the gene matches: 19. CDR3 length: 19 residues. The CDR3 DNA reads TGCGCCAGCAGCCACTCTAACGGTCCCGGGACAGGAAGGGGCTATGGCTACACCTTC. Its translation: CASSHSNGPGTGRGYGYTF.

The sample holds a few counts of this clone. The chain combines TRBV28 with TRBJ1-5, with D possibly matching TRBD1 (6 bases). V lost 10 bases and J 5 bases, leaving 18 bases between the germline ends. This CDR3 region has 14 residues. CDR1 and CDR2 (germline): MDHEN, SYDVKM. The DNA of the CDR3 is TGTGCCACCGACCCCCCCAGGGGAGATCAGCCCCAGCATTTT. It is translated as CATDPPRGDQPQHF.

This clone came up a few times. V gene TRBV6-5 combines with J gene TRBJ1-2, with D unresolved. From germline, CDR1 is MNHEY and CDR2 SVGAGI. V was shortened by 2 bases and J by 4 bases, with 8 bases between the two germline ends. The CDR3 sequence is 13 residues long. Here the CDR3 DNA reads TGTGCCAGCAGTTACCAGTTAACCTATGGCTACACCTTC. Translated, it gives CASSYQLTYGYTF.

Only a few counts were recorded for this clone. CDR3 sequence: CASSVLGSGPQETQYF. In DNA, the CDR3 is TGTGCCAGCAGCGTATTGGGTAGCGGGCCTCAAGAGACCCAGTACTTC. The chain combines TRBV9 with TRBJ2-5; 7 nucleotides align to TRBD2. The CDR3 contains 16 residues. V dropped 1 base and J dropped 2; count of bases not matched to a gene: 8. Germline assignment: CDR1 SGDLS and CDR2 YYNGEE.

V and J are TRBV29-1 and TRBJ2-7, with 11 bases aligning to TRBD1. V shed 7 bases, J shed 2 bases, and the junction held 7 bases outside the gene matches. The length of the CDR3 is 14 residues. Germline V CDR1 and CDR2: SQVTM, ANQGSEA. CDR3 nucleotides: TGCAGCGCCCAGACGGGACAGGGGGCCTACGAGCAGTACTTC. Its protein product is CSAQTGQGAYEQYF.